This T cell receptor (beta chain) was sequenced for a study of T cells in Graves' hyperthyroidism and ophthalmopathy. Overall study findings and caveats: With a median lead of around 5.9 months before onset, the model predicted ophthalmopathy. Most clonotypes expanded in thyroid above 0.001 were likewise present in blood.

Note on this clonotype: Its antigen is as yet unknown.

Amplified TCR beta CDR3 regions derived from RNA transcripts. Initially, a first-round RT-PCR of the TCR CDR3 employed the HTBI primer set. One entry per CDR3 protein, called by TCRdb with MiXCR from the multiplex PCR reads. This sample carries around 290,000 distinct CDR3 sequences, roughly 15% of them seen once, and the ten largest clones take roughly 7.9%. The V end was cut by 4 bases, the J end by 5 bases, with 12 bases between. CDR3 length: 12 amino acids. CDR1 is GTSNPN and CDR2 is SVGIG in the germline V gene (reference sequence). Sequences were obtained from blood. The TCR comes from a woman between 35 and 50 years old with Graves' hyperthyroidism. This chain joins TRBV30 and TRBJ2-7, with D tentatively TRBD2 (5 bases). CDR3 in amino acids: CAWNLAQDEQYF. The CDR3 DNA reads as TGTGCCTGGAATCTAGCCCAGGACGAGCAGTACTTC.